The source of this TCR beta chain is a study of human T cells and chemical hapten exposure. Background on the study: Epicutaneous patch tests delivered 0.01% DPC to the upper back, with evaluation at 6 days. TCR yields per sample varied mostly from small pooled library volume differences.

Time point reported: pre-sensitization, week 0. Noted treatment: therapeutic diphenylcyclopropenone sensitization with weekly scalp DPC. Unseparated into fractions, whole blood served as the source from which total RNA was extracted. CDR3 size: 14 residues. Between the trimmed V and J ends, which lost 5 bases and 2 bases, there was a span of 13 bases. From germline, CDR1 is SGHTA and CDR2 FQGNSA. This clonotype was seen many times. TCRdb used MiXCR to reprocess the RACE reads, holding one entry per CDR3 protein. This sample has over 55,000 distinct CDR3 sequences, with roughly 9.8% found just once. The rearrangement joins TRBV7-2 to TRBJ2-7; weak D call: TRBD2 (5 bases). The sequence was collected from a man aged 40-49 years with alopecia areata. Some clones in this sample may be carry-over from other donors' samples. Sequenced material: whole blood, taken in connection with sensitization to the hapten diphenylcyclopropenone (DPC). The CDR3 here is CASSPPGVAYEQYF. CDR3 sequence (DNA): TGTGCCAGCAGCCCCCCCGGGGTAGCCTACGAGCAGTACTTC.